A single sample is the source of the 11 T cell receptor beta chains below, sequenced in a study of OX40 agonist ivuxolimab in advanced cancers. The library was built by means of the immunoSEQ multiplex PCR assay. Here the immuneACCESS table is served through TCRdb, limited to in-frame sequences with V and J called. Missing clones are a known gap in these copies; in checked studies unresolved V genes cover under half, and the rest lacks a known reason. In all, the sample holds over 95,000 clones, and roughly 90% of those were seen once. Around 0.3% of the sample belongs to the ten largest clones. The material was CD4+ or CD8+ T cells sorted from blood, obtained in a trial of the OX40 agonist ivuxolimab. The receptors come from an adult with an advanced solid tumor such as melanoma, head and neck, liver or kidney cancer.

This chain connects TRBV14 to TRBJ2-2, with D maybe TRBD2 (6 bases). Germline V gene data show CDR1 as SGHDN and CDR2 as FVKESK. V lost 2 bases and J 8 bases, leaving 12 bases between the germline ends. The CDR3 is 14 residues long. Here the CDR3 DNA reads TGTGCCAGCAGCCAAAGACTGGGGACTGGGGAGCTGTTTTTT. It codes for CASSQRLGTGELFF.

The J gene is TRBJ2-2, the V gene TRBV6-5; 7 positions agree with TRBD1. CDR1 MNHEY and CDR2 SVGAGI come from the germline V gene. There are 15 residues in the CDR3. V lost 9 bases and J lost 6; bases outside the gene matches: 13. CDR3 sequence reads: CASYLTGTVAGELFF. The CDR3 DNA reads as TGTGCCAGTTACTTGACAGGGACGGTGGCCGGGGAGCTGTTTTTT.

CDR3 protein: CASSLVGTSGNYEQYF. CDR3 bases: TGCGCCAGCAGCTTGGTTGGGACTAGCGGAAATTACGAGCAGTACTTC. The chain couples TRBV5-1 to TRBJ2-7; 11 bases line up with TRBD2. CDR1 and CDR2 (germline): SGHRS, YFSETQ. The ends lost 0 bases at V and 4 bases at J; junction bases unmatched: 6. This CDR3 spans 16 amino acids.

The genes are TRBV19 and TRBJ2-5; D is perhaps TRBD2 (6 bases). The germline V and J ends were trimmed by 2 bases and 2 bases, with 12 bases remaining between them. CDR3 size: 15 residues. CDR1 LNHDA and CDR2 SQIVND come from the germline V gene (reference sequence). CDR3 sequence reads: CASSIIFGRQETQYF. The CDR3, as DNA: TGTGCCAGTAGTATAATATTTGGGAGGCAAGAGACCCAGTACTTC. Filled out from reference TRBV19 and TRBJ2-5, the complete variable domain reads DGGITQSPKYLFRKEGQNVTLSCEQNLNHDAMYWYRQDPGQGLRLIYYSQIVNDFQKGDIAEGYSVSREKKESFPLTVTSAQKNPTAFYLCASSIIFGRQETQYFGPGTRLLVL.

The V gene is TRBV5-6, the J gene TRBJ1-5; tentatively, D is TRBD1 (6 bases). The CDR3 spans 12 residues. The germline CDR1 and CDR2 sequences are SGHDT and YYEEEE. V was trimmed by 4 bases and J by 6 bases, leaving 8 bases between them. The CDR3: CASSLGAQPQHF. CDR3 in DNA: TGTGCCAGCAGCCTGGGGGCTCAGCCCCAGCATTTT.

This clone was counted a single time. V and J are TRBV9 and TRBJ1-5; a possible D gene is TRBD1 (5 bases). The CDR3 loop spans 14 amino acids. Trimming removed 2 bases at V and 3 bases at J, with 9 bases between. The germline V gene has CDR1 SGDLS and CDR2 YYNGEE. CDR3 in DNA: TGTGCCAGCAGCGTGGGACCGCTCAATCAGCCCCAGCATTTT. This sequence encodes CASSVGPLNQPQHF.

The CDR3 protein is CASSVASTGNNQETQYF. CDR3 nucleotide sequence: TGTGCCAGCAGCGTAGCTTCCACGGGCAATAACCAAGAGACCCAGTACTTC. V and J are TRBV9 and TRBJ2-5; no definite D call. Germline lookup yields CDR1 SGDLS and CDR2 YYNGEE. This CDR3 has 17 residues. V gave up 0 bases and J gave up 0 bases, with 15 bases separating them.

The CDR3 DNA reads TGCGCCAGCAGCTTCCGGGACGCCGCTCGGAACACTGAAGCTTTCTTT. This encodes CASSFRDAARNTEAFF. The rearrangement joins TRBV5-1 to TRBJ1-1; the D gene is possibly TRBD1 (5 bases). CDR1 is SGHRS and CDR2 is YFSETQ in the germline V gene. The CDR3 is 16 residues long. The V gene lost 2 bases and the J gene lost 1 base, with 15 bases spanning the gap.

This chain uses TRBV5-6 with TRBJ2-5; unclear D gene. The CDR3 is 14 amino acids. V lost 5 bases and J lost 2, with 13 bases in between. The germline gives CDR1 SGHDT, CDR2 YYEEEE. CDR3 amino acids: CASSFGVGQETQYF. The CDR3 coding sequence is TGTGCCAGCAGTTTTGGGGTAGGGCAAGAGACCCAGTACTTC. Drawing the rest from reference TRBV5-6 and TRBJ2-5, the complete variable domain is DAGVTQSPTHLIKTRGQQVTLRCSPKSGHDTVSWYQQALGQGPQFIFQYYEEEERQRGNFPDRFSGHQFPNYSSELNVNALLLGDSALYLCASSFGVGQETQYFGPGTRLLVL.

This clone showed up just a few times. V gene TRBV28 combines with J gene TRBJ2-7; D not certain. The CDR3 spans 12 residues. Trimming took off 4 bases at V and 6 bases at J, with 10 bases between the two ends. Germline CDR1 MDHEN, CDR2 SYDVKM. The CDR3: CASSSPPREQYF. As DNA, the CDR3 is TGTGCCAGCAGTTCCCCTCCCCGCGAGCAGTACTTC.

The CDR3 is CASSLVREQPQHF. CDR3 bases: TGTGCCAGCAGCTTAGTTCGGGAGCAGCCCCAGCATTTT. The chain employs TRBV7-8 and TRBJ1-5; the D is unclear. Trimming shortened V by 1 base and J by 7 bases, and 8 bases separated the two germline ends. This CDR3 is 13 amino acids long. Germline CDR1 is SGHVS and CDR2 is FQNEAQ.